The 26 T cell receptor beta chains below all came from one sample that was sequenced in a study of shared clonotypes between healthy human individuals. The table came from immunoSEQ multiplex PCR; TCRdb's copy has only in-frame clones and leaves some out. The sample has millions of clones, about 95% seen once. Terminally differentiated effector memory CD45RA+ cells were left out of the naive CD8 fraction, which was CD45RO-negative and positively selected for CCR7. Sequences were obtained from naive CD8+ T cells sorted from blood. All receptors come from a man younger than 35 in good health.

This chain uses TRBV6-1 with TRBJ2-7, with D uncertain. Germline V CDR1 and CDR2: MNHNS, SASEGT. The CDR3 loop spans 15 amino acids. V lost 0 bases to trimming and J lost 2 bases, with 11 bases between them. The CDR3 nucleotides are TGTGCCAGCAGTGAAGCGGGTGGACCTGCCTACGAGCAGTACTTC. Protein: CASSEAGGPAYEQYF.

The CDR3 coding sequence is TGTGCCAGCAGTTATACTCAGGGCCTCTATGGCTACACCTTC. Encoded protein: CASSYTQGLYGYTF. V is TRBV6-5 and J is TRBJ1-2; TRBD1 might be the D (5 bases). CDR1 is MNHEY, CDR2 SVGAGI, per germline. The CDR3 has 14 amino acids. Trimming pared 3 bases from V and 4 bases from J, leaving 12 bases between.

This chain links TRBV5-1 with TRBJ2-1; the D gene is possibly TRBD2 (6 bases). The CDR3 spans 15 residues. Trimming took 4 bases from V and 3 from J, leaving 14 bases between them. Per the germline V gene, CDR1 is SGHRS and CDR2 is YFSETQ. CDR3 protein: CASSQNTGGYNEQFF. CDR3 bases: TGCGCCAGCAGCCAGAACACCGGGGGCTACAATGAGCAGTTCTTC.

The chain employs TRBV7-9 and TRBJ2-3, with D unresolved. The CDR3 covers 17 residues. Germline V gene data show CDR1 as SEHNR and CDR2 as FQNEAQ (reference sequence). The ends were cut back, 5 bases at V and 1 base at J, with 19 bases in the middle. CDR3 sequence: CASSLGTEGFGTDTQYF. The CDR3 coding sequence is TGTGCCAGCAGCCTTGGAACAGAAGGTTTCGGCACAGATACGCAGTATTTT.

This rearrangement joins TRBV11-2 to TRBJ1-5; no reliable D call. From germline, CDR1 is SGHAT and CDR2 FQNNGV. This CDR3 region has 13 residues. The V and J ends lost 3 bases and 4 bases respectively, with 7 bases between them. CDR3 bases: TGTGCCAGCAGCTTTCATGAAAATCAGCCCCAGCATTTT. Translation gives CASSFHENQPQHF.

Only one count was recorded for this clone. In DNA, the CDR3 is TGCGCCAGCAGCCAAGATCCGAGGGACCAAGAGACCCAGTACTTC. It specifies CASSQDPRDQETQYF. This chain links TRBV4-1 with TRBJ2-5, with D possibly TRBD2 on 5 matching bases. From germline, CDR1 is MGHRA and CDR2 YSYEKL. V was clipped by 0 bases and J by 0 bases, with 8 bases between them. This CDR3 has 15 residues.

The CDR3 nucleotides are TGCGCCAGCAGCTTGGCCGGGGGTGACAAAAATGAGCAGTTCTTC. Translating it yields CASSLAGGDKNEQFF. The J gene is TRBJ2-1, the V gene TRBV5-1; D is perhaps TRBD2 (6 bases). The ends were cut back, 0 bases at V and 7 bases at J, with 14 bases in the middle. Germline CDR1 SGHRS, CDR2 YFSETQ. The CDR3 is 15 amino acids.

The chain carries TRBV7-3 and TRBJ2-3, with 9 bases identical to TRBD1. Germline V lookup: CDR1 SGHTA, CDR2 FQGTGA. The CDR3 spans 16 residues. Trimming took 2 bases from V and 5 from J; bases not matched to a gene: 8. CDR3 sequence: CASSLLGTGTLDTQYF. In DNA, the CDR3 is TGTGCCAGCAGCTTACTGGGGACAGGGACTTTAGATACGCAGTATTTT.

This CDR3 is CASSALPGTFLYEQYF. The CDR3 DNA sequence: TGTGCCAGCAGTGCCCTCCCCGGGACGTTCCTCTACGAGCAGTACTTC. The chain carries TRBV28 and TRBJ2-7, with D perhaps being TRBD1 or TRBD2 (5 bases each). The CDR3 is made up of 16 amino acids. V lost 5 bases and J lost 3, with 20 bases in between. The V gene's germline CDR1 is MDHEN and CDR2 SYDVKM.

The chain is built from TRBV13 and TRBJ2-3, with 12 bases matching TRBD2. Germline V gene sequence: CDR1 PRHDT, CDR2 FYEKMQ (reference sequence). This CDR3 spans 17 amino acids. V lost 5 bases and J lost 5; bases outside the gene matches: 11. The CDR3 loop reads CASSNPSSGGAEDTQYF. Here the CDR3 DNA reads TGTGCCAGCAGCAACCCCTCTAGCGGGGGGGCCGAAGATACGCAGTATTTT.

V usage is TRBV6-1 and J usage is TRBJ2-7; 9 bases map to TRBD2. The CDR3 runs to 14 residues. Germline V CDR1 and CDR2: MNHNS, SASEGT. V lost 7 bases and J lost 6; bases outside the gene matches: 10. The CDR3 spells CASTIAGASSEQYF. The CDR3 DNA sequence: TGTGCCAGCACTATAGCGGGAGCTTCAAGCGAGCAGTACTTC.

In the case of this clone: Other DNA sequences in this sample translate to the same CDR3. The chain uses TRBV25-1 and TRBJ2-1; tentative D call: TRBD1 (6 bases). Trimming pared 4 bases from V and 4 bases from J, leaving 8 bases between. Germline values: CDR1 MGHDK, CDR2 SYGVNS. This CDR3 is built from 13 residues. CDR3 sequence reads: CASSVGGYNEQFF. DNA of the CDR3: TGTGCCAGCAGTGTAGGGGGATACAATGAGCAGTTCTTC.

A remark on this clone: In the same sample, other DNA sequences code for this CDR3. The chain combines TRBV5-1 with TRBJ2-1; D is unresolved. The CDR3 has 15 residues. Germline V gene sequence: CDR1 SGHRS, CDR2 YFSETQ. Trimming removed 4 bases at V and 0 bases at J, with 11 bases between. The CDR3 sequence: CASSLVSGSYNEQFF. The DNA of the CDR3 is TGCGCCAGCAGCCTGGTTTCGGGCTCCTACAATGAGCAGTTCTTC.

CDR3 sequence (DNA): TGTGCCAGCAGCGCCTACCCACGAGAGAGCTCCTACGAGCAGTACTTC. This sequence encodes CASSAYPRESSYEQYF. The chain has TRBV7-6 and TRBJ2-7; the D is unclear. CDR1 SGHVS and CDR2 FNYEAQ come from the germline V gene. The V gene lost 5 bases and the J gene lost 0 bases, with 17 bases spanning the gap. The CDR3 has 16 amino acids.

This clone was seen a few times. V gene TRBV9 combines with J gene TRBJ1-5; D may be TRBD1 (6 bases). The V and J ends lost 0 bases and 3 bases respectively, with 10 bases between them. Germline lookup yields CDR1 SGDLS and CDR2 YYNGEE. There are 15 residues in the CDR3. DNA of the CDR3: TGTGCCAGCAGCGTAGGGGGACATCCCAATCAGCCCCAGCATTTT. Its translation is CASSVGGHPNQPQHF.

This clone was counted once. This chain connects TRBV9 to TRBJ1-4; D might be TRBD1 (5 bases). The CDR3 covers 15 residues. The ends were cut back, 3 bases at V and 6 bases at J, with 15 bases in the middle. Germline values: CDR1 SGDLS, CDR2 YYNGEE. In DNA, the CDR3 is TGTGCCAGCAGCGACGGGAGGGGTGGGGATGAAAAACTGTTTTTT. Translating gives CASSDGRGGDEKLFF.

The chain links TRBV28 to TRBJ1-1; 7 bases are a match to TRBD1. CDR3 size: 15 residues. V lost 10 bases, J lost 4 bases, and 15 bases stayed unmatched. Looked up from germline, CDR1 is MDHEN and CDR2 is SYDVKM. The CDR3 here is CATSDRVVWGTEAFF. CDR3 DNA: TGTGCCACCTCAGACAGGGTTGTTTGGGGCACTGAAGCTTTCTTT. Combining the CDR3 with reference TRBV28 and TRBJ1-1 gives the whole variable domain DVKVTQSSRYLVKRTGEKVFLECVQDMDHENMFWYRQDPGLGLRLIYFSYDVKMKEKGDIPEGYSVSREKKERFSLILESASTNQTSMYLCATSDRVVWGTEAFFGQGTRLTVV.

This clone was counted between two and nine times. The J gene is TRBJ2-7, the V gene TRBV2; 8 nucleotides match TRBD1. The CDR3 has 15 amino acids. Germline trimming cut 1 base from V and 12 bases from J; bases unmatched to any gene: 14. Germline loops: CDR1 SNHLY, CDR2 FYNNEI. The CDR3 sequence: CASSEGEGQDQRRYF. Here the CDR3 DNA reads TGTGCCAGCAGTGAAGGTGAGGGACAGGATCAACGACGGTACTTC.

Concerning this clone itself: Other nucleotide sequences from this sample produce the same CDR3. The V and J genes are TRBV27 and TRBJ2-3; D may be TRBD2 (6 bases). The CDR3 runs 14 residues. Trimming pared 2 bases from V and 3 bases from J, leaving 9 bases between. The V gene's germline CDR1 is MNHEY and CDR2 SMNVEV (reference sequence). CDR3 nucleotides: TGTGCCAGCAGTTTAGCGGGGTTTACAGATACGCAGTATTTT. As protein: CASSLAGFTDTQYF.

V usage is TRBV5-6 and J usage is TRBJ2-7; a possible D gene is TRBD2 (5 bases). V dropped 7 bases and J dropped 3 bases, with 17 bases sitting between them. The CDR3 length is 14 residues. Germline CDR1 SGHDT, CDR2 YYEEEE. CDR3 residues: CASRLTGFDYEQYF. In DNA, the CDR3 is TGTGCCAGCCGTTTGACGGGGTTTGACTACGAGCAGTACTTC.

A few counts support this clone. The CDR3 DNA reads TGTGCCAGCAGCCCGTGGGGGGAAGGCAATCAGCCCCAGCATTTT. It is translated as CASSPWGEGNQPQHF. The chain links TRBV5-6 to TRBJ1-5, with a weak D call TRBD1 (5 bases). The CDR3 totals 15 residues. Germline-derived CDR1 and CDR2 are SGHDT and YYEEEE. Trimming stripped 4 bases from V and 2 bases from J, with 13 bases between.

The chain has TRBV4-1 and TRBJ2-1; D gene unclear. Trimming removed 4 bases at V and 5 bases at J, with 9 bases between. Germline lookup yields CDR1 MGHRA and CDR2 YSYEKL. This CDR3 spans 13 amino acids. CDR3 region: CASSPAHDNEQFF. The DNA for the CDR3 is TGCGCCAGCAGCCCCGCCCATGACAATGAGCAGTTCTTC.

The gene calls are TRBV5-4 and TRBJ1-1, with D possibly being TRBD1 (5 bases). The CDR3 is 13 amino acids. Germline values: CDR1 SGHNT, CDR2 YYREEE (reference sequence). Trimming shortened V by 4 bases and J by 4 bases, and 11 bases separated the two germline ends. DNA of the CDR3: TGTGCCAGCAGCCGGGACCGGAGCACTGAAGCTTTCTTT. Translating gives CASSRDRSTEAFF. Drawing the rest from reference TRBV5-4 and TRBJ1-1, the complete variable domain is ETGVTQSPTHLIKTRGQQVTLRCSSQSGHNTVSWYQQALGQGPQFIFQYYREEENGRGNFPPRFSGLQFPNYSSELNVNALELDDSALYLCASSRDRSTEAFFGQGTRLTVV.

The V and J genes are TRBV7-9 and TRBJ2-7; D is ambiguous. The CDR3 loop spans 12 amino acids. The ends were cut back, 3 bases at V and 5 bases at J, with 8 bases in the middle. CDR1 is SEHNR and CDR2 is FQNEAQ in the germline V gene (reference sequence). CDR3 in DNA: TGTGCCAGCAGCTTTCCGCACGACGAGCAGTACTTC. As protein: CASSFPHDEQYF.

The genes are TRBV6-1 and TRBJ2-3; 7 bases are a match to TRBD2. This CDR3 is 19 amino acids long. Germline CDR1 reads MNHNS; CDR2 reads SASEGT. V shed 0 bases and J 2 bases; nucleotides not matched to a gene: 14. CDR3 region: CASSEALPGGWGHTDTQYF. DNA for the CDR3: TGTGCCAGCAGTGAAGCGTTACCGGGAGGATGGGGCCACACAGATACGCAGTATTTT.

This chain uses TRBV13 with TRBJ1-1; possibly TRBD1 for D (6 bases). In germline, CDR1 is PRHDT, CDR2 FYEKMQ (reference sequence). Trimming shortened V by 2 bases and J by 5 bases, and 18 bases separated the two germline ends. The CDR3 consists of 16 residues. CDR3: CASSLSEGEAGTEAFF. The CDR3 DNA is TGTGCCAGCAGCTTATCGGAGGGGGAGGCGGGAACTGAAGCTTTCTTT.